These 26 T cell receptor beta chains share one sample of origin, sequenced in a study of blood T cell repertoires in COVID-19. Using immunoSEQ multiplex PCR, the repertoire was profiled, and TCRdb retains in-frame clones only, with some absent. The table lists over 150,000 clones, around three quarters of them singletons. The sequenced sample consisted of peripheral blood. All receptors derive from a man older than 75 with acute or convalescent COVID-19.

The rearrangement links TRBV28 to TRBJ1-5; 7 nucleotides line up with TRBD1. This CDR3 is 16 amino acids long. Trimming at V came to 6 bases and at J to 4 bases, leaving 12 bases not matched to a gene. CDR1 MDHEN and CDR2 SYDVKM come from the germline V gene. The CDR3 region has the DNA TGTGCCAGCAGGACCACTACAGGGGCCGGAAATCAGCCCCAGCATTTT. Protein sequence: CASRTTTGAGNQPQHF.

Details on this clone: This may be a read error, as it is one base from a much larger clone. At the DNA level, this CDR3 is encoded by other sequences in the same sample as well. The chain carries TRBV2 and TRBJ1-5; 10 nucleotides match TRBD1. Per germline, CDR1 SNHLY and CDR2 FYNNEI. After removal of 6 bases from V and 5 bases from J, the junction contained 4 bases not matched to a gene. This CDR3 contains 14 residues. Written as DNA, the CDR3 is TGTGCCAGCAGCCCGGGACAGGGGCATCAGCCCCAGCATTTT. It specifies CASSPGQGHQPQHF.

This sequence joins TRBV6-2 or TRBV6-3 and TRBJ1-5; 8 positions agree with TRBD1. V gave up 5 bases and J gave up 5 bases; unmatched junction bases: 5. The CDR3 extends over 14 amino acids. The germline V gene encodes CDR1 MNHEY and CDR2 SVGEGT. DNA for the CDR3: TGTGCCAGCAGTCCCGGACAGGGTTATCAGCCCCAGCATTTT. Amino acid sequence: CASSPGQGYQPQHF.

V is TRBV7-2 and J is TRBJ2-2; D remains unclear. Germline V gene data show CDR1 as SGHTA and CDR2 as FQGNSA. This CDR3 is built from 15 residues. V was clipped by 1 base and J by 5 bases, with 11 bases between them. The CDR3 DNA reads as TGTGCCAGCAGCTTAGATGGGCCGGTTACCGGGGAGCTGTTTTTT. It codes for CASSLDGPVTGELFF.

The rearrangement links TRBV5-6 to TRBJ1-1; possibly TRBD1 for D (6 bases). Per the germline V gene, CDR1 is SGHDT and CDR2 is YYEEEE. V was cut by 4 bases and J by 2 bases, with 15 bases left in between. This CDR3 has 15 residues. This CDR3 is CASSPVGGLNTEAFF. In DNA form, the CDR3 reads TGTGCCAGCAGCCCCGTCGGGGGGCTAAACACTGAAGCTTTCTTT.

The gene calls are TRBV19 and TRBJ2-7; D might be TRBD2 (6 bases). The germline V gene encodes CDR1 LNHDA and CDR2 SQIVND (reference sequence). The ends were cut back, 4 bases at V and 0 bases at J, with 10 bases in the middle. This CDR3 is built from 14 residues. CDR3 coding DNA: TGTGCCAGTAGTAGTGGGGAGGTCTCCTACGAGCAGTACTTC. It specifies CASSSGEVSYEQYF.

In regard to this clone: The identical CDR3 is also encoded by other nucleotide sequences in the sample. As DNA, the CDR3 is TGCGCCAGCAGCTGGGGAGACACTAGCGGGGCTTACGAGCAGTACGTC. It codes for CASSWGDTSGAYEQYV. The chain uses TRBV5-1 and TRBJ2-7; 10 bases map to TRBD2. Germline CDR1 is SGHRS and CDR2 is YFSETQ. The CDR3 is made up of 16 amino acids. V was clipped by 3 bases and J by 4 bases; unmatched bases: 10.

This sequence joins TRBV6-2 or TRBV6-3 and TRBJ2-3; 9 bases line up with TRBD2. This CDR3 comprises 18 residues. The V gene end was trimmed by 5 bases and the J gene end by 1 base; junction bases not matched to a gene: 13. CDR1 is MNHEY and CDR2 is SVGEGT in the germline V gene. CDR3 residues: CASSLLRGGGLGTDTQYF. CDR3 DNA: TGTGCCAGCAGTCTCCTCCGCGGGGGGGGTTTGGGCACAGATACGCAGTATTTT.

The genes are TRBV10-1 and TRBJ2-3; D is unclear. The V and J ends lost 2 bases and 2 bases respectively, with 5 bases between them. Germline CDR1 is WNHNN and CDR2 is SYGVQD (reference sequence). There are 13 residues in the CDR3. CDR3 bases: TGCGCCAGCAGTGAGGGGCTCACAGATACGCAGTATTTT. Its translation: CASSEGLTDTQYF.

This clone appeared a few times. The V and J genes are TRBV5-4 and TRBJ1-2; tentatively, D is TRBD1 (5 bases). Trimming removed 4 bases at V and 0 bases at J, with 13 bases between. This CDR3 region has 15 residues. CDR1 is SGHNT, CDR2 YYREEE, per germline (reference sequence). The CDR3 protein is CASSPETASNYGYTF. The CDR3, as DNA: TGTGCCAGCAGCCCAGAGACAGCGTCTAACTATGGCTACACCTTC.

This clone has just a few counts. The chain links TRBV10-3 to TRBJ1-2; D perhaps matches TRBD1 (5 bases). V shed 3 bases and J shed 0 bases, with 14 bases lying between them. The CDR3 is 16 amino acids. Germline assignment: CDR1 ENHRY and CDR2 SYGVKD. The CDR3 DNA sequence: TGTGCCATCAGTGACGGTAGGGACTCAGCTAACTATGGCTACACCTTC. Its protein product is CAISDGRDSANYGYTF.

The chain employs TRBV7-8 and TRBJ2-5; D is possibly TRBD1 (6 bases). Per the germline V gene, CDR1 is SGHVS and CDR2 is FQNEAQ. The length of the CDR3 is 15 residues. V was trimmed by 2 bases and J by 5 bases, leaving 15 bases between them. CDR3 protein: CASSLMGARPETQYF. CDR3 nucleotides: TGTGCCAGCAGCTTAATGGGGGCGCGTCCCGAGACCCAGTACTTC.

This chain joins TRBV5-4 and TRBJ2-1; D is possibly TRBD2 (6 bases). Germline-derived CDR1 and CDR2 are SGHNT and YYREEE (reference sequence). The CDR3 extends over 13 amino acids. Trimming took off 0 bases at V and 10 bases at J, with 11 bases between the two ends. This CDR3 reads CASSLESAGEQFF. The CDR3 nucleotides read TGTGCCAGCAGCTTGGAATCGGCGGGGGAGCAGTTCTTC.

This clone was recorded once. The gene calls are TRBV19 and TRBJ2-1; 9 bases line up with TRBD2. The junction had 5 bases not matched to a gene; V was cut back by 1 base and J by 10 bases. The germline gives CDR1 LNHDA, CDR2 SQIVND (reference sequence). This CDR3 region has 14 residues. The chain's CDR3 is CASSIGGLAGEQFF. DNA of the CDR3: TGTGCCAGTAGTATAGGCGGTCTAGCGGGGGAGCAGTTCTTC.

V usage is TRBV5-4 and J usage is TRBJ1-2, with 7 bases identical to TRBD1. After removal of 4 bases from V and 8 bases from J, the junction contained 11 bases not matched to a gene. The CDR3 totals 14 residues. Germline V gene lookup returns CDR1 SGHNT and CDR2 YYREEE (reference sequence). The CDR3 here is CASSPRTGEYGYTF. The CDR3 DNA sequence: TGTGCCAGCAGCCCAAGAACAGGGGAGTACGGCTACACCTTC.

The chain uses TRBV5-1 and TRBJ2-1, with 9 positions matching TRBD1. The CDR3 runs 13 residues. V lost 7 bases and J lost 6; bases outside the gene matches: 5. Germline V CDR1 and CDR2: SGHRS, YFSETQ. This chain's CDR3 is CASQSGQGNEQFF. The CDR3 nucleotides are TGCGCCAGCCAGTCGGGACAGGGCAATGAGCAGTTCTTC.

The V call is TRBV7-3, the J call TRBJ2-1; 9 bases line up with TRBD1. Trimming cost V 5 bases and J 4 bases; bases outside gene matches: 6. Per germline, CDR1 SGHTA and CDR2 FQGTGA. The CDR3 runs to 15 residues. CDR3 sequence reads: CASSAEQGAYNEQFF. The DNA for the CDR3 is TGTGCCAGCAGCGCAGAACAGGGGGCTTACAATGAGCAGTTCTTC.

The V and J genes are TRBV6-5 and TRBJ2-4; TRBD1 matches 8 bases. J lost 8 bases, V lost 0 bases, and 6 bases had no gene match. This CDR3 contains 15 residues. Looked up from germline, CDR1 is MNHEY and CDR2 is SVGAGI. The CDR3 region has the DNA TGTGCCAGCAGTTACTCGAACAGGGGGACGGACATTCAGTACTTC. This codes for CASSYSNRGTDIQYF.

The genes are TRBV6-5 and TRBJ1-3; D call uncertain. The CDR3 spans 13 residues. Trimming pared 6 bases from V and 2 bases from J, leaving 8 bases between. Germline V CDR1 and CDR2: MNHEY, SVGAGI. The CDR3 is CASREGPGNTIYF. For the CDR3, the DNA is TGTGCCAGCAGGGAGGGCCCTGGAAACACCATATATTTT.

This chain's CDR3 is CSVLGLGTDTQYF. The CDR3, as DNA: TGCAGCGTCCTAGGACTGGGGACAGATACGCAGTATTTT. J is TRBJ2-3 and V is TRBV29-1, with D tentatively TRBD2 (5 bases). The ends were cut back, 6 bases at V and 3 bases at J, with 13 bases in the middle. CDR3 length: 13 amino acids. Germline loops: CDR1 SQVTM, CDR2 ANQGSEA.

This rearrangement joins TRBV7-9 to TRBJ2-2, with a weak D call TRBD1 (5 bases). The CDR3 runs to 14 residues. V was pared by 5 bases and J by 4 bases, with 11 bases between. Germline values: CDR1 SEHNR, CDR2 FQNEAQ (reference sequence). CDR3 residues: CASSPLGLTGELFF. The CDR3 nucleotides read TGTGCCAGCAGCCCACTGGGGCTCACCGGGGAGCTGTTTTTT.

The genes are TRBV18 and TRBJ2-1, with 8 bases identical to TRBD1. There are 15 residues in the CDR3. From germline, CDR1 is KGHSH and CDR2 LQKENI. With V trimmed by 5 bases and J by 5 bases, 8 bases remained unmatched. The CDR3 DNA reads TGTGCCAGCTCATTCGGACAGGGTCGGCACAATGAGCAGTTCTTC. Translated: CASSFGQGRHNEQFF.

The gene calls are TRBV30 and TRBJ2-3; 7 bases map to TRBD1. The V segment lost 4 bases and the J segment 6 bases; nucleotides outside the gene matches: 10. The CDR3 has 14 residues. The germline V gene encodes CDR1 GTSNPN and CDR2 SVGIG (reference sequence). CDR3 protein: CAWTSRGFGDTQYF. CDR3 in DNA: TGTGCCTGGACCAGCAGGGGGTTCGGGGATACGCAGTATTTT.

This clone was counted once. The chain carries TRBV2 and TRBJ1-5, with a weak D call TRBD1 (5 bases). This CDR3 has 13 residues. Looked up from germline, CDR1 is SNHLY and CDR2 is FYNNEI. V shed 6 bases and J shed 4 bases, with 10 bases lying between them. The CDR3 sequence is CASSVGLNQPQHF. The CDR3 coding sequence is TGTGCCAGCAGCGTGGGACTTAATCAGCCCCAGCATTTT.

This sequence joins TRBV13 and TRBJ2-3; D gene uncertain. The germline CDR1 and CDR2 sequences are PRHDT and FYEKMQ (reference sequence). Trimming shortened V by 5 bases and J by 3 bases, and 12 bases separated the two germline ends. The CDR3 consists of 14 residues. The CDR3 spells CASSRAHPTDTQYF. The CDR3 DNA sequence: TGTGCCAGCAGCCGAGCGCATCCTACAGATACGCAGTATTTT.

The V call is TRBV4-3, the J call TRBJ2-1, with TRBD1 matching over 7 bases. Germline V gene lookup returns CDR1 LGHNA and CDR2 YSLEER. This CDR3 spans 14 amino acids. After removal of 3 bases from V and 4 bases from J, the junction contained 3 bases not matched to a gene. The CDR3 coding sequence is TGCGCCAGCAGCCAGGACAGGTTGTACAATGAGCAGTTCTTC. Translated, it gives CASSQDRLYNEQFF.